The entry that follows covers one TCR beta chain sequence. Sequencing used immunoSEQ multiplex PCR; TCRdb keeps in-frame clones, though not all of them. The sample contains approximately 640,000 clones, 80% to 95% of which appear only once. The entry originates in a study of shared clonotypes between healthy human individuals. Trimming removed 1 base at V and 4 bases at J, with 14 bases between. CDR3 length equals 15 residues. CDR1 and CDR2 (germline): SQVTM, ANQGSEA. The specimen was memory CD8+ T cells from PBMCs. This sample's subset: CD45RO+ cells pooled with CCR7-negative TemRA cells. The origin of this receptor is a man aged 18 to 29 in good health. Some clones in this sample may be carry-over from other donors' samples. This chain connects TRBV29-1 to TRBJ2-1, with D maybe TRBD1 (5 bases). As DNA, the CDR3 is TGCAGCGTTGAAGTTCGCTCCTACAGGTACAATGAGCAGTTCTTC. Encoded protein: CSVEVRSYRYNEQFF.